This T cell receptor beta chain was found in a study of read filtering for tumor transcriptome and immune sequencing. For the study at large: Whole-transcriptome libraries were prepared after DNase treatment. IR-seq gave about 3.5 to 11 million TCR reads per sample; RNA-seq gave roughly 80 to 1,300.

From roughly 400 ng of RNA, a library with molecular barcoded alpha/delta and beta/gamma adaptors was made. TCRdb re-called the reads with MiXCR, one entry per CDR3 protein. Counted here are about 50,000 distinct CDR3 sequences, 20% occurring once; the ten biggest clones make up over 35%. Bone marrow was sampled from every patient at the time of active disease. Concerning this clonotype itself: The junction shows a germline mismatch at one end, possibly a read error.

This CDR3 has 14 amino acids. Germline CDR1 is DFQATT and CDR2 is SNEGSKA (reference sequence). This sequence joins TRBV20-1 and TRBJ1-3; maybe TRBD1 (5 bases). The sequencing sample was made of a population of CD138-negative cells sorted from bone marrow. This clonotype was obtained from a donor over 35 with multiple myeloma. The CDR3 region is CSAREGGEGNAIYF. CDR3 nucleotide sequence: TGCAGTGCTAGAGAGGGAGGGGAGGGAAACGCCATATATTTT.